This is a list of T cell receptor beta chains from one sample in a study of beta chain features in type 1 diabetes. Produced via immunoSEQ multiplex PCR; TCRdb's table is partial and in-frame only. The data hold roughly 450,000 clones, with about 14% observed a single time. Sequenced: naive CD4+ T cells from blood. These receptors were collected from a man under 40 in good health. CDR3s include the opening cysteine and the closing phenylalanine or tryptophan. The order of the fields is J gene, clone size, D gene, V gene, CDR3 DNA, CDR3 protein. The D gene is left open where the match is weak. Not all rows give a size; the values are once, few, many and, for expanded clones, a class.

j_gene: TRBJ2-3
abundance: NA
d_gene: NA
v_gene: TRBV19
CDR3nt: TGTGCCAGTAGTATAGGGACGCCCGGCACAGATACGCAGTATTTT
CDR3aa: CASSIGTPGTDTQYF

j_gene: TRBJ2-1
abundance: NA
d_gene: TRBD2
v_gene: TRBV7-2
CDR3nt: TGTGCCAGCAGCTTAGGGGCTAGCGGGGTAGGCGAGCAGTTCTTC
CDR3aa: CASSLGASGVGEQFF

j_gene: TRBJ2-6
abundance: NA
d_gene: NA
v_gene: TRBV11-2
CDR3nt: TGTGCCAGCAGCTTGGAGGGGGCCGCTGGGGCCAACGTCCTGACTTTC
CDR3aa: CASSLEGAAGANVLTF

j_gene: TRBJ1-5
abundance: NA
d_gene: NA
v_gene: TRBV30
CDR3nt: TGTGCCTGGAGTGTACCTCCTTATCAGCCCCAGCATTTT
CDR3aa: CAWSVPPYQPQHF

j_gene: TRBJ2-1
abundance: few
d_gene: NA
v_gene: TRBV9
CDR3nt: TGTGCCAGCAGCGTAGCAGATGAGCAGTTCTTC
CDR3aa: CASSVADEQFF

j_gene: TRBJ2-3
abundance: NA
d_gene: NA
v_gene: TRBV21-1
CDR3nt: TGTGCCAGCAGCAAGGACCCGGGACTACGCACAGATACGCAGTATTTT
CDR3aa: CASSKDPGLRTDTQYF

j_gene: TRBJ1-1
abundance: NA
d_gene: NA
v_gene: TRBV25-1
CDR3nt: TGTGCCAGCAGTGAGTTATACGGAGGCACTGAAGCTTTCTTT
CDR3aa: CASSELYGGTEAFF

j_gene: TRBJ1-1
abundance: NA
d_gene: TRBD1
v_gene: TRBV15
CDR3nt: TGTGCCACCAGCAGAGGACAGGGGGCTTCTGAAGCTTTCTTT
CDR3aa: CATSRGQGASEAFF

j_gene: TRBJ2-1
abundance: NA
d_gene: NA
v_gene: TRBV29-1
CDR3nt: TGCAGCGTTGAATCCCAGGACAATGAGCAGTTCTTC
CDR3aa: CSVESQDNEQFF

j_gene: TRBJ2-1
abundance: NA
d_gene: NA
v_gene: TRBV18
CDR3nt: TGTGCCAGCTCACCAGGCGGGAACAATGAGCAGTTCTTC
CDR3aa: CASSPGGNNEQFF

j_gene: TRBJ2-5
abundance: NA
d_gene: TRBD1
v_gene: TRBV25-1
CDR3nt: TGTGCCAGCAGTGAATTTTTGGGACAGGGTCAAGAGACCCAGTACTTC
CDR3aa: CASSEFLGQGQETQYF

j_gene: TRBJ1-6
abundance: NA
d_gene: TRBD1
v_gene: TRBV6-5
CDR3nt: TGTGCCAGCCGGGACAGAGCTAATTCACCCCTCCACTTT
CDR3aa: CASRDRANSPLHF

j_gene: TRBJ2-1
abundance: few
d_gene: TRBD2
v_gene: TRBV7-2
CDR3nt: TGTGCCAGCAGCTTAGTATTAGCGGGGGGGCCCCTAGGGTTCTTC
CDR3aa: CASSLVLAGGPLGFF

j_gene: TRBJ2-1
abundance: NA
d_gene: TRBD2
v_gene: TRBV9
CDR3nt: TGTGCCAGCAGCGCGAGCGGGAACAACAATGAGCAGTTCTTC
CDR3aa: CASSASGNNNEQFF

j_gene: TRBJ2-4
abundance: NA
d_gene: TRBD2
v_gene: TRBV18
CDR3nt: TGTGCCAGCTCACCGCTGGCGGGAGAGGCCAAAAACATTCAGTACTTC
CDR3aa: CASSPLAGEAKNIQYF

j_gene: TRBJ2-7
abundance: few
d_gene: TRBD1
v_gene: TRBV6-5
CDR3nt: TGTGCCAGCACCCAGGGACAGACCTACGAGCAGTACTTC
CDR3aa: CASTQGQTYEQYF

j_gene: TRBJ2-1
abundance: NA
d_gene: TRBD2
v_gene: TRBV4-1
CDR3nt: TGCGCCAGCAGCCAAATACTAGCGGGGGGCCCAAGATCCTACAATGAGCAGTTCTTC
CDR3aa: CASSQILAGGPRSYNEQFF

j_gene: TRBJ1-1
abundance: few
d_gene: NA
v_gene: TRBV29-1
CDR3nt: TGCAGCGTCGTTAACACTGAAGCTTTCTTT
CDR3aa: CSVVNTEAFF

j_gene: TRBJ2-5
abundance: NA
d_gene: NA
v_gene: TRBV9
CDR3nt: TGTGCCAGCAGCGTAAGCGTGAAGGACTTAGAGACCCAGTACTTC
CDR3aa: CASSVSVKDLETQYF

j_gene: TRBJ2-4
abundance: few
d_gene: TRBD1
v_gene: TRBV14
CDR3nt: TGTGCCAGCAGCCAAGATCCAGGCAGGGGGAAAAACATTCAGTACTTC
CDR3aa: CASSQDPGRGKNIQYF

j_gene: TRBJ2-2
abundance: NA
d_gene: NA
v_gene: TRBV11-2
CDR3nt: TGTGCCAGCAGCTTTAAGGCCGGCGGGGAGCTGTTTTTT
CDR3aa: CASSFKAGGELFF

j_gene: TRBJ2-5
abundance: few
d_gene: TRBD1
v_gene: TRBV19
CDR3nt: TGTGCCAGTAGTACGGGACAGGCAACGGCTGGGACCCAGTACTTC
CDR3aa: CASSTGQATAGTQYF

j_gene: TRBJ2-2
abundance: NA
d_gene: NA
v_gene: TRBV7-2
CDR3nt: TGTGCCAGCAGCTTAGCTGCTAGTCCGAACACCGGGGAGCTGTTTTTT
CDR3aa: CASSLAASPNTGELFF